The 24 T cell receptor beta chains given below trace back to one sample, sequenced in a study of blood T cell repertoires in COVID-19. The table came from immunoSEQ multiplex PCR; TCRdb's copy has only in-frame clones and leaves some out. The data hold around 130,000 clones, with just under 80% observed a single time. What was sequenced was peripheral blood. Every receptor here comes from a man in his 60s with active or convalescent COVID-19.

V is TRBV19 and J is TRBJ1-3, with D maybe TRBD1 (6 bases). The CDR3 contains 15 residues. Deletions cut 6 bases from V and 0 bases from J, with 12 bases between. Looked up from germline, CDR1 is LNHDA and CDR2 is SQIVND (reference sequence). CDR3 nucleotide sequence: TGTGCCAGTAGCGTCAGAGGGGGCTCTGGAAACACCATATATTTT. This translates into CASSVRGGSGNTIYF.

The V gene is TRBV27, the J gene TRBJ2-7; TRBD1 is a possible D gene (5 bases). V was trimmed by 4 bases and J by 4 bases, leaving 8 bases between them. Germline V gives CDR1 MNHEY, CDR2 SMNVEV (reference sequence). This CDR3 has 12 amino acids. DNA for the CDR3: TGTGCCAGCAGTTCTCAGGGTTACGAGCAGTACTTC. Translating gives CASSSQGYEQYF.

Many counts were recorded for this clone. The V gene is TRBV12-3 or TRBV12-4, the J gene TRBJ1-5; the D is unclear. This CDR3 contains 12 residues. Trimming removed 3 bases at V and 4 bases at J, with 4 bases between. The CDR3 loop is CASSFSNQPQHF. The CDR3 nucleotides are TGTGCCAGCAGTTTCTCTAATCAGCCCCAGCATTTT.

The chain couples TRBV18 to TRBJ1-1; tentatively, D is TRBD1 (5 bases). The germline gives CDR1 KGHSH, CDR2 LQKENI. Trimming cost V 3 bases and J 7 bases, with 15 bases left between them. This CDR3 contains 14 residues. CDR3 in DNA: TGTGCCAGCTCACCCGTCGAGGCGGGGGGTGAAGCTTTCTTT. The encoded protein is CASSPVEAGGEAFF.

This clone was counted between two and nine times. CDR3 DNA sequence: TGTGCCAGCAGCCGCCCCCGGGACAGGGACACCGGGGAGCTGTTTTTT. Encoded protein: CASSRPRDRDTGELFF. This rearrangement joins TRBV7-6 to TRBJ2-2, with TRBD1 matching 9 bases. The CDR3 length is 16 residues. Looked up from germline, CDR1 is SGHVS and CDR2 is FNYEAQ. With V trimmed by 5 bases and J by 3 bases, 7 bases remained unmatched. The entire variable domain, with the rest obtained from reference TRBV7-6 and TRBJ2-2, is as follows: GAGVSQSPRYKVTKRGQDVALRCDPISGHVSLYWYRQALGQGPEFLTYFNYEAQQDKSGLPNDRFSAERPEGSISTLTIQRTEQRDSAMYRCASSRPRDRDTGELFFGEGSRLTVL.

A single count supports this clone. The chain carries TRBV20-1 and TRBJ2-7; D remains ambiguous. The CDR3 runs 11 residues. With 3 bases removed from V and 5 bases from J, the gap between germline ends came to 8 bases. Germline CDR1 is DFQATT and CDR2 is SNEGSKA (reference sequence). The CDR3 DNA sequence: TGCAGTGCTAGTCTCCGGGACGAGCAGTACTTC. Protein product: CSASLRDEQYF.

The rearrangement uses TRBV28 and TRBJ2-5, with D possibly TRBD1 on 7 matching bases. CDR3 length: 15 amino acids. V was cut by 3 bases and J by 4 bases, with 15 bases left in between. The germline V gene encodes CDR1 MDHEN and CDR2 SYDVKM. The DNA for the CDR3 is TGTGCCAGCAGTTTTCGGCAGGGGGGTTTAGAGACCCAGTACTTC. Encoded protein: CASSFRQGGLETQYF.

This chain links TRBV30 with TRBJ2-7; no clear D. This CDR3 comprises 12 residues. In germline, CDR1 is GTSNPN, CDR2 SVGIG (reference sequence). V lost 3 bases and J 1 base, leaving 7 bases between the germline ends. The CDR3 region is CAWSPSSYEQYF. CDR3 DNA: TGTGCCTGGAGCCCCAGTTCCTACGAGCAGTACTTC.

The gene calls are TRBV7-2 and TRBJ2-5; TRBD1 matches 8 bases. The CDR3 loop spans 17 amino acids. CDR1 is SGHTA, CDR2 FQGNSA, per germline. V lost 1 base to trimming and J lost 4 bases; unmatched junction nucleotides: 11. Here the CDR3 reads CASSLGLSGQGGETQYF. As DNA, the CDR3 is TGTGCCAGCAGCTTAGGTCTTTCCGGACAGGGAGGAGAGACCCAGTACTTC.

This rearrangement joins TRBV11-3 to TRBJ2-1, with D perhaps TRBD2 (5 bases). Germline V lookup: CDR1 SGHNT, CDR2 YENEEA. Trimming took off 5 bases at V and 8 bases at J, with 13 bases between the two ends. The CDR3 extends over 13 amino acids. In DNA form, the CDR3 reads TGTGCCAGCAGCCCCCCGGGGTATGATGAGCAGTTCTTC. It encodes CASSPPGYDEQFF.

V and J are TRBV7-8 and TRBJ1-1, with TRBD1 matching over 9 bases. The CDR3 extends over 14 amino acids. Losses at the gene ends were 4 bases for V and 4 bases for J; bases not matched to a gene: 4. Germline CDR1 reads SGHVS; CDR2 reads FQNEAQ. In DNA, the CDR3 is TGTGCCAGCAGCTCGGGACAGGGACCCACTGAAGCTTTCTTT. It yields the protein CASSSGQGPTEAFF.

The chain combines TRBV18 with TRBJ2-1; 8 positions agree with TRBD2. CDR1 KGHSH and CDR2 LQKENI come from the germline V gene. CDR3 size: 15 residues. V gave up 2 bases and J gave up 2 bases; unmatched junction bases: 2. The CDR3 DNA reads as TGTGCCAGCTCACCAGGAGCGGGAGCCTACAATGAGCAGTTCTTC. Translation gives CASSPGAGAYNEQFF.

This chain joins TRBV7-2 and TRBJ1-2; maybe TRBD1 (6 bases). Per the germline V gene, CDR1 is SGHTA and CDR2 is FQGNSA. This CDR3 contains 15 residues. Trimming removed 1 base at V and 4 bases at J, with 13 bases between. CDR3: CASSLEGGLGYGYTF. CDR3 DNA: TGTGCCAGCAGCTTAGAAGGGGGATTGGGCTATGGCTACACCTTC.

The chain combines TRBV18 with TRBJ2-7; TRBD1 matches 11 bases. Germline-derived CDR1 and CDR2 are KGHSH and LQKENI. The CDR3 is 14 residues long. V shed 3 bases, J shed 7 bases, and the junction held 5 bases outside the gene matches. The CDR3, as DNA: TGTGCCAGCTCACCTGCCGGGACAGGGGGAGAGCAGTACTTC. Its protein product is CASSPAGTGGEQYF.

This chain joins TRBV20-1 and TRBJ2-7, with a weak D call TRBD2 (6 bases). Deletions cut 3 bases from V and 0 bases from J, with 15 bases between. The CDR3 totals 15 residues. The germline V gene encodes CDR1 DFQATT and CDR2 SNEGSKA (reference sequence). CDR3 in amino acids: CSASVAAGSSYEQYF. The CDR3 bases are TGCAGTGCTAGTGTAGCGGCTGGCAGCTCCTACGAGCAGTACTTC.

The chain recombines TRBV19 with TRBJ2-1; 7 bases match TRBD1. CDR1 and CDR2 from the germline V gene are LNHDA and SQIVND (reference sequence). The CDR3 loop spans 14 amino acids. V lost 5 bases, J lost 4 bases, and 5 bases stayed unmatched. Written as DNA, the CDR3 is TGTGCCAGTAGTCTGAGACAGGGTTACAATGAGCAGTTCTTC. This codes for CASSLRQGYNEQFF.

This clone has a single count. The CDR3 spells CASSYRALDSESSYEQYF. CDR3 nucleotides: TGTGCCAGCAGTTACCGGGCGCTGGACTCGGAGAGCTCCTACGAGCAGTACTTC. The V call is TRBV6-2 or TRBV6-3, the J call TRBJ2-7, with TRBD2 as a possible D gene (5 bases). Germline V gives CDR1 MNHEY, CDR2 SVGEGT. The length of the CDR3 is 18 residues. V lost 2 bases and J 0 bases, leaving 20 bases between the germline ends.

The chain recombines TRBV2 with TRBJ1-5; TRBD1 might be the D (6 bases). This CDR3 region has 12 residues. Trimming removed 6 bases from V and 7 bases from J, with 10 bases in between. The germline V gene encodes CDR1 SNHLY and CDR2 FYNNEI. The CDR3 loop is CASSRGRQPQHF. The CDR3 bases are TGTGCCAGCAGCAGGGGCCGGCAGCCCCAGCATTTT.

J is TRBJ2-7 and V is TRBV30; 8 bases are shared with TRBD2. The J segment lost 0 bases and the V segment lost 7 bases, leaving 11 bases of the junction unmatched. Germline V gives CDR1 GTSNPN, CDR2 SVGIG (reference sequence). The CDR3 runs to 15 residues. CDR3 sequence: CASNLKSGSSYEQYF. The DNA of the CDR3 is TGTGCCTCGAATCTAAAGAGCGGGAGCTCCTACGAGCAGTACTTC.

V usage is TRBV5-6 and J usage is TRBJ1-2; D is unresolved. V was clipped by 7 bases and J by 4 bases, with 11 bases between them. CDR3 size: 12 residues. Per germline, CDR1 SGHDT and CDR2 YYEEEE. The CDR3 DNA follows: TGTGCCAGCGGAGAGGGAGGCTATGGCTACACCTTC. This encodes CASGEGGYGYTF.

This chain links TRBV3-1 (or the pseudogene TRBV3-2) with TRBJ2-5; 9 nucleotides match TRBD2. Germline V gene sequence: CDR1 LGHDT, CDR2 YNNKEL (reference sequence). Unmatched junction bases numbered 5, after V lost 1 base and J lost 5 bases. This CDR3 is built from 15 residues. In nucleotides, the CDR3 is TGTGCCAGCAGCCAAGCCAGACTAGCGGCGGAGACCCAGTACTTC. This codes for CASSQARLAAETQYF.

The V call is TRBV12-3 or TRBV12-4, the J call TRBJ2-7, with a weak D call TRBD2 (6 bases). V lost 6 bases, J lost 6 bases, and 9 bases lay in between. The length of the CDR3 is 11 residues. The CDR3, as DNA: TGTGCCAGCAGCCCCGGGGGCGAGCAGTACTTC. Amino acid sequence: CASSPGGEQYF.

The chain links TRBV5-4 to TRBJ2-7; TRBD1 aligns across 9 bases. The trim removed 3 bases at V and 1 base at J, leaving 5 bases unmatched. The CDR3 extends over 15 amino acids. The germline V gene encodes CDR1 SGHNT and CDR2 YYREEE (reference sequence). The CDR3 sequence is CASSSQGTGSYEQYF. CDR3 in DNA: TGTGCCAGCAGCTCCCAAGGGACAGGGTCCTACGAGCAGTACTTC.

V usage is TRBV7-3 and J usage is TRBJ2-5; D gene ambiguous. The CDR3 has 13 amino acids. Looked up from germline, CDR1 is SGHTA and CDR2 is FQGTGA. With 5 bases removed from V and 5 bases from J, the gap between germline ends came to 12 bases. The CDR3 here is CASSPRGEETQYF. The CDR3 DNA reads TGTGCCAGCAGCCCCAGAGGAGAGGAGACCCAGTACTTC.